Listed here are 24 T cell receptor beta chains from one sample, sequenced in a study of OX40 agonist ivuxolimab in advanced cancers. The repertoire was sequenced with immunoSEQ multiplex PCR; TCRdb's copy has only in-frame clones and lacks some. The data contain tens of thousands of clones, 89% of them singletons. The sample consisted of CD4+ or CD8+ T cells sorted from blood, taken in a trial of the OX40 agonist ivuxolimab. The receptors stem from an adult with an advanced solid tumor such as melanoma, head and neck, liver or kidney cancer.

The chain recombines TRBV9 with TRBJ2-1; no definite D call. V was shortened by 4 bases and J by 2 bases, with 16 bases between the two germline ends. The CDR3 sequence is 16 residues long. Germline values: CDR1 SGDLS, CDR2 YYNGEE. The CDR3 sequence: CASSPHGDNPYNEQFF. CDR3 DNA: TGTGCCAGCAGCCCCCACGGTGACAACCCCTACAATGAGCAGTTCTTC.

The CDR3 DNA sequence: TGTGCCAGCAGCTTAAACAGGCAAGAGACCCAGTACTTC. Translated, it gives CASSLNRQETQYF. The rearrangement joins TRBV7-2 to TRBJ2-5; D is possibly TRBD1 (5 bases). The germline V gene encodes CDR1 SGHTA and CDR2 FQGNSA. Between the trimmed V and J ends, which lost 2 bases and 2 bases, there was a span of 6 bases. CDR3 length: 13 residues.

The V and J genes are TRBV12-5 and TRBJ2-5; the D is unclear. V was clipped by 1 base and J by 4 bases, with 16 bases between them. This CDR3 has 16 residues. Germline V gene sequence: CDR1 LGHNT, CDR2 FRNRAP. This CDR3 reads CASGLGQVGSAETQYF. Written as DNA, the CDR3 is TGTGCTAGTGGTTTGGGACAAGTGGGGTCAGCAGAGACCCAGTACTTC. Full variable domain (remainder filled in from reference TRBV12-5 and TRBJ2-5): DARVTQTPRHKVTEMGQEVTMRCQPILGHNTVFWYRQTMMQGLELLAYFRNRAPLDDSGMPKDRFSAEMPDATLATLKIQPSEPRDSAVYFCASGLGQVGSAETQYFGPGTRLLVL.

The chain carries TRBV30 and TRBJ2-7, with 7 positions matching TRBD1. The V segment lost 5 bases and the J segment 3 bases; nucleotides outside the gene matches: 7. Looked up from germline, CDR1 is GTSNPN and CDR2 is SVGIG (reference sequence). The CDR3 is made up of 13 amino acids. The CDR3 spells CAWRRDSYYEQYF. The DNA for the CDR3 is TGTGCCTGGCGCCGGGACAGTTACTACGAGCAGTACTTC.

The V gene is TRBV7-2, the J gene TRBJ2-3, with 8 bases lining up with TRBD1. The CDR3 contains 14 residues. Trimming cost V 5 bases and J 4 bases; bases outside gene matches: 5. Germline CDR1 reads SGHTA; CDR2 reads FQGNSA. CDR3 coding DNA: TGTGCCAGCAGCCTGGGGACAGGAGCAGATACGCAGTATTTT. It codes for CASSLGTGADTQYF.

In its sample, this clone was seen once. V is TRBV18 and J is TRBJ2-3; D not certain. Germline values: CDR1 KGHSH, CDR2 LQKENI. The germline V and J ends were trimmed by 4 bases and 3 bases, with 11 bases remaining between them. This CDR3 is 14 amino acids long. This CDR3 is CASSRTEMTDTQYF. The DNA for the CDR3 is TGTGCCAGCTCACGGACCGAGATGACAGATACGCAGTATTTT. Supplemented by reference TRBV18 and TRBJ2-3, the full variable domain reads NAGVMQNPRHLVRRRGQEARLRCSPMKGHSHVYWYRQLPEEGLKFMVYLQKENIIDESGMPKERFSAEFPKEGPSILRIQQVVRGDSAAYFCASSRTEMTDTQYFGPGTRLTVL.

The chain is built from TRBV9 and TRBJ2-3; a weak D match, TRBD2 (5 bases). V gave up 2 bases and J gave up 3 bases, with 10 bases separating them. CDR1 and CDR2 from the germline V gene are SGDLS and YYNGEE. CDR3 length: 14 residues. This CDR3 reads CASSVPSKTDTQYF. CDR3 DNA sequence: TGTGCCAGCAGCGTCCCTAGCAAAACAGATACGCAGTATTTT.

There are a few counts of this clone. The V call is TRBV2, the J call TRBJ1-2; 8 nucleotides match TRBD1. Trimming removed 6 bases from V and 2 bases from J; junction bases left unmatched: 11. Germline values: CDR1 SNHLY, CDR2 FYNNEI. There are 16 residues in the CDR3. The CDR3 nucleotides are TGTGCCAGCAGGGAGAATCCGGGACAGGAAAACTATGGCTACACCTTC. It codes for CASRENPGQENYGYTF.

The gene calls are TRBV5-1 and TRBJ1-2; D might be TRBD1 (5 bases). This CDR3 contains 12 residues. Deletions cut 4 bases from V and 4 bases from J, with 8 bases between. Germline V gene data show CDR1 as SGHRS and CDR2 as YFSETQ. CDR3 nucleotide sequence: TGCGCCAGCAGCGGGACCTTCTATGGCTACACCTTC. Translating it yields CASSGTFYGYTF. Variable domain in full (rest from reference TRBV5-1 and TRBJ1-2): KAGVTQTPRYLIKTRGQQVTLSCSPISGHRSVSWYQQTPGQGLQFLFEYFSETQRNKGNFPGRFSGRQFSNSRSEMNVSTLELGDSALYLCASSGTFYGYTFGSGTRLTVV.

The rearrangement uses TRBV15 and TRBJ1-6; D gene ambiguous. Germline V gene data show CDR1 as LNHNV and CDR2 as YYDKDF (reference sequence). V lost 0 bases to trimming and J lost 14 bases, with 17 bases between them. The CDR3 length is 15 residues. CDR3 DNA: TGTGCCACCAGCAGAGAGTCTTCTTTCCCCCTCACCCTCCACTTT. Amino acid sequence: CATSRESSFPLTLHF.

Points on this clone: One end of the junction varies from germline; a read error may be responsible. The CDR3 DNA is TGTGCCAGCAGTTACTCGTGGAGGAACCCCCCCCACTTT. This codes for CASSYSWRNPPHF. This chain connects TRBV6-5 to TRBJ1-6; D unresolved. There are 13 residues in the CDR3. Germline-derived CDR1 and CDR2 are MNHEY and SVGAGI.

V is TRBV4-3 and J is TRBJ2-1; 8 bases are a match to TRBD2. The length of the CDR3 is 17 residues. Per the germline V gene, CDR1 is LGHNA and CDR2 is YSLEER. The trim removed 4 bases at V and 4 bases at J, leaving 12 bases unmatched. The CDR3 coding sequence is TGCGCCAGCAGCCGGGGGACGGCGGGGGGTTTTTACAATGAGCAGTTCTTC. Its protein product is CASSRGTAGGFYNEQFF.

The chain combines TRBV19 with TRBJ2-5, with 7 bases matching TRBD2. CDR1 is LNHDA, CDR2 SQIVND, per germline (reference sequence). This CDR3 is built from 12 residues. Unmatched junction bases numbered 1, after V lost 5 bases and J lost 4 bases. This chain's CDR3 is CASSPSGETQYF. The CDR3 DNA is TGTGCCAGTAGTCCTAGCGGAGAGACCCAGTACTTC.

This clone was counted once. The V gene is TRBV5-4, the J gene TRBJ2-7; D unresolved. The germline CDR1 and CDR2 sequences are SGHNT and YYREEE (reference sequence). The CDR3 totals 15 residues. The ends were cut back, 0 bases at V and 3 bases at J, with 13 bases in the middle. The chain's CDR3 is CASSLDGVRVYEQYF. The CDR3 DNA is TGTGCCAGCAGCTTGGATGGGGTTCGGGTCTACGAGCAGTACTTC.

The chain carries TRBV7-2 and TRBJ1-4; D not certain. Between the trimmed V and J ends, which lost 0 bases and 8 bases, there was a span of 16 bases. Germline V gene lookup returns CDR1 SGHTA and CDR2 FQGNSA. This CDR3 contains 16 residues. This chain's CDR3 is CASSLARQDLFEKLFF. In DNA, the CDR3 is TGTGCCAGCAGCTTAGCGAGGCAGGACCTTTTCGAAAAACTGTTTTTT.

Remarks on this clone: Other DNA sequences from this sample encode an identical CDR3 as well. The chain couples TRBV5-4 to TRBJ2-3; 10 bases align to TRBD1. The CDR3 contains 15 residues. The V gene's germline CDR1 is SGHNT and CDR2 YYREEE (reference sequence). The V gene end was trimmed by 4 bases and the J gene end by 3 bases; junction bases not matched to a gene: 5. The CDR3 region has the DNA TGTGCCAGCAGCCCCGGGGACAGGGGAACAGATACGCAGTATTTT. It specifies CASSPGDRGTDTQYF.

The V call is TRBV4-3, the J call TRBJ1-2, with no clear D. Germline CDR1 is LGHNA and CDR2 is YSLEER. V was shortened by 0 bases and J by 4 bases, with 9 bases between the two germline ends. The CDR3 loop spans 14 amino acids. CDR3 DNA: TGCGCCAGCAGCCAAGATACAGACCGCTATGGCTACACCTTC. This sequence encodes CASSQDTDRYGYTF.

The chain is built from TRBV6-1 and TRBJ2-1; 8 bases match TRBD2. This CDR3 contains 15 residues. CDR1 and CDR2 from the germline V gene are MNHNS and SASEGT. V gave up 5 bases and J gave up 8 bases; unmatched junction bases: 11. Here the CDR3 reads CASSFRAGAGDEQFF. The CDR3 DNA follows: TGTGCCAGCAGTTTCCGAGCGGGAGCGGGCGATGAGCAGTTCTTC.

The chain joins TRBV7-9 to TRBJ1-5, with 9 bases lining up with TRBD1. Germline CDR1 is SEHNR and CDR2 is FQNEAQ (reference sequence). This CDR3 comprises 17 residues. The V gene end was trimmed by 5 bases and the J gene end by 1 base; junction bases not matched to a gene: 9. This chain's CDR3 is CASSPNTGTGSNQPQHF. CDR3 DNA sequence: TGTGCCAGCAGCCCAAATACCGGGACAGGGAGCAATCAGCCCCAGCATTTT.

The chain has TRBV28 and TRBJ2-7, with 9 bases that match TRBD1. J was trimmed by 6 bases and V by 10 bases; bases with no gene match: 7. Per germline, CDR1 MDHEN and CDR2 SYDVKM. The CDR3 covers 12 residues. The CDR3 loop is CATWDRALEQYF. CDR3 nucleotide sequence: TGTGCCACCTGGGACAGGGCTCTCGAGCAGTACTTC.

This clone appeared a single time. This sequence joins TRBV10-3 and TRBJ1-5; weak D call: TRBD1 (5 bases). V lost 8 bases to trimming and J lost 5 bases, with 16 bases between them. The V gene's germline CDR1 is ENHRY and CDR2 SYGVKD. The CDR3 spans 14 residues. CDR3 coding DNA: TGTGCCATCGGATCGGGGGAGCGCCATCAGCCCCAGCATTTT. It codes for CAIGSGERHQPQHF.

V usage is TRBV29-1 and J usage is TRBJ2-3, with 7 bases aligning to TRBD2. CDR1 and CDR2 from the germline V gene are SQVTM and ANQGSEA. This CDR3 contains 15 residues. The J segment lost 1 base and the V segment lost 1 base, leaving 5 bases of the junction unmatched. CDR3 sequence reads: CSVEVTGRGTDTQYF. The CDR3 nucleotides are TGCAGCGTTGAAGTCACGGGGAGGGGCACAGATACGCAGTATTTT.

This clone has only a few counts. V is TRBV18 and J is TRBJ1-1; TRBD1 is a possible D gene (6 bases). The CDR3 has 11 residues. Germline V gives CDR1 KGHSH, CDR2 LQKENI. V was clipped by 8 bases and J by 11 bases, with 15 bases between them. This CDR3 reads CASRLERGAFF. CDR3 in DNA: TGTGCCAGCCGACTAGAAAGGGGGGCTTTCTTT.

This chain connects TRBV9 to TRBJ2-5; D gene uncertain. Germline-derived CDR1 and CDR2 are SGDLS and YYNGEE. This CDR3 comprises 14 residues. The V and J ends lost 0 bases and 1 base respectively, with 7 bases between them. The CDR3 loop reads CASSVGGFQETQYF. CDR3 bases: TGTGCCAGCAGCGTAGGGGGTTTCCAAGAGACCCAGTACTTC.